The rows below give T cell receptor beta chains drawn from one sample of a study of vaccination effects on CD4 cells after COVID-19. Method: immunoSEQ multiplex PCR; TCRdb's copy keeps in-frame clones and lacks some. Of about 59,000 clones in the sample, roughly three quarters were seen once. Their recognized antigens are unknown. The sample here was CD4+ T cells from PBMCs cultured with HCoV-OC43 spike peptides, taken after COVID-19 vaccination. Receptor source: a human donor who received a COVID-19 vaccine. Each CDR3 is given with its conserved first and last residue. A D gene is named only where the DNA matches it firmly. A row's size may be missing; if present it is once, few, many or a size class.

j_call clone_size v_call d_call cdr3_length cdr3_aa cdr3_nt
TRBJ1-4 - TRBV20-1 - 13 CSASTGFGEKLFF TGCAGTGCTAGTACAGGGTTCGGTGAAAAACTGTTTTTT
TRBJ1-6 - TRBV2 - 15 CASSVLVQRDSPLHF TGTGCCAGCAGCGTATTAGTACAGAGAGATTCACCCCTCCACTTT
TRBJ1-5 - TRBV19 TRBD1 15 CASRPGTGDNQPQHF TGTGCCAGTAGACCCGGGACAGGGGACAATCAGCCCCAGCATTTT
TRBJ2-2 - TRBV18 - 13 CASSPRGLGELFF TGTGCCAGCTCACCACGGGGATTAGGGGAGCTGTTTTTT
TRBJ1-1 - TRBV7-9 - 12 CASSLEDTEAFF TGTGCCAGCAGCTTGGAGGACACTGAAGCTTTCTTT
TRBJ1-1 - TRBV5-1 TRBD1 16 CASSRRLWGQDTEAFF TGCGCCAGCAGCCGTCGCCTGTGGGGACAGGACACTGAAGCTTTCTTT
TRBJ2-3 - TRBV24-1 - 14 CATSDSGSTDTQYF TGTGCCACCAGTGATTCAGGTAGCACAGATACGCAGTATTTT
TRBJ1-4 once TRBV5-4 - 15 CASSFPVGVNEKLFF TGTGCCAGCAGCTTCCCCGTGGGGGTTAATGAAAAACTGTTTTTT
TRBJ1-3 - TRBV16 - 16 CASSQSSVSSGNTIYF TGTGCCAGCAGCCAATCTTCCGTCAGCTCTGGAAACACCATATATTTT
TRBJ1-1 - TRBV5-1 TRBD1 15 CASSLWQGGNTEAFF TGCGCCAGCAGCTTGTGGCAGGGGGGGAACACTGAAGCTTTCTTT
TRBJ1-2 few TRBV4-1 - 14 CASSQDQGTLGYTF TGCGCCAGCAGCCAAGATCAGGGGACCCTTGGCTACACCTTC
TRBJ2-5 - TRBV6-1 - 12 CASSERGETQYF TGTGCCAGCAGTGAACGGGGAGAGACCCAGTACTTC
TRBJ1-2 few TRBV28 - 13 CASFDGLLYGYTF TGTGCCAGCTTTGACGGATTACTTTATGGCTACACCTTC
TRBJ2-2 - TRBV6-1 - 18 CASSEHENRPTNTGELFF TGTGCCAGCAGTGAACATGAGAACAGGCCCACGAACACCGGGGAGCTGTTTTTT
TRBJ2-2 - TRBV5-1 TRBD1 16 CASSLEDRGFSGELFF TGCGCCAGCAGCTTGGAGGACAGGGGGTTTAGCGGGGAGCTGTTTTTT
TRBJ1-4 once TRBV5-5 - 13 CASSLGSNEKLFF TGTGCCAGCAGCTTGGGTTCTAATGAAAAACTGTTTTTT
TRBJ2-2 few TRBV28 TRBD1 16 CASSLSGTVNTGELFF TGTGCCAGCAGTTTATCCGGGACAGTGAACACCGGGGAGCTGTTTTTT
TRBJ1-1 - TRBV5-1 - 14 CASSLGVRGTEAFF TGCGCCAGCAGCTTGGGGGTCCGCGGCACTGAAGCTTTCTTT
TRBJ1-1 few TRBV29-1 - 13 CSVVGSGDLVAFF TGCAGCGTTGTTGGGTCAGGGGATTTAGTGGCTTTCTTT
TRBJ1-3 - TRBV3-1/TRBV3-2 - 16 CASSQDGRSSGNTIYF TGTGCCAGCAGCCAAGATGGCCGGAGCTCTGGAAACACCATATATTTT
TRBJ2-3 once TRBV5-8 - 15 CASPAWGPRTDTQYF TGTGCCAGCCCAGCTTGGGGCCCCCGCACAGATACGCAGTATTTT
TRBJ2-3 - TRBV6-5 - 15 CASSRRAWGTDTQYF TGTGCCAGCAGTCGTCGGGCTTGGGGCACAGATACGCAGTATTTT
TRBJ2-5 - TRBV10-1 - 13 CASSRRGSETQYF TGCGCCAGCAGCCGCAGGGGTTCGGAGACCCAGTACTTC
TRBJ2-1 - TRBV6-4 - 13 CASSQGSYNEQFF TGTGCCAGCAGTCAGGGGTCCTACAATGAGCAGTTCTTC
TRBJ2-3 - TRBV2 TRBD1 14 CASSRRGSADTQYF TGTGCCAGCAGTCGCAGGGGGTCGGCAGATACGCAGTATTTT
TRBJ1-3 - TRBV14 - 14 CASSRDYSGNTIYF TGTGCCAGCAGTCGAGATTACTCTGGAAACACCATATATTTT
TRBJ1-5 - TRBV27 - 13 CASSFMDNQPQHF TGTGCCAGCAGTTTTATGGACAATCAGCCCCAGCATTTT
TRBJ1-4 - TRBV5-1 TRBD1 16 CASSPGTGVANEKLFF TGCGCCAGCAGCCCCGGGACAGGGGTTGCTAATGAAAAACTGTTTTTT
TRBJ1-5 few TRBV4-2 - 16 CASSQDQGGLARPQHF TGTGCCAGCAGCCAAGATCAAGGAGGGCTGGCACGGCCCCAGCATTTT
TRBJ2-3 - TRBV5-8 TRBD2 18 CASPSLPKTSGGTDTQYF TGTGCCAGCCCCTCCCTCCCCAAAACTAGCGGGGGCACAGATACGCAGTATTTT
TRBJ1-5 - TRBV9 - 16 CASRDTGAESNQPQHF TGTGCCAGCAGGGACACCGGGGCGGAGAGCAATCAGCCCCAGCATTTT
TRBJ2-3 - TRBV7-9 TRBD2 16 CASRRTSGGSTDTQYF TGTGCCAGCAGGCGGACTAGCGGGGGGTCCACAGATACGCAGTATTTT
TRBJ2-5 - TRBV6-2/TRBV6-3 - 15 CASSYDMRGTETQYF TGTGCCAGCAGTTACGATATGAGGGGGACGGAGACCCAGTACTTC
TRBJ1-1 - TRBV6-4 TRBD1 14 CASSVTGGYTEAFF TGTGCCAGCAGTGTGACAGGGGGTTACACTGAAGCTTTCTTT